One and the same sample provided the 9 T cell receptor beta chains below, sequenced in a study of T cells in Graves' hyperthyroidism and ophthalmopathy. There were TCR beta CDR3 regions amplified from RNA transcripts. During a first-round RT-PCR of the TCR CDR3, the HTBI primer set was used. TCRdb redid the calling of the multiplex PCR reads with MiXCR, one entry per CDR3 protein. The sample contains some 180,000 distinct CDR3 sequences, around 15% of which appear only once. The sample comprised blood. The source is a woman in her 50s with Graves' hyperthyroidism.

This clonotype came up many times. CDR3 sequence (DNA): TGTGCCAGCAGCTCCCGTCAGGATTCACCCCTCCACTTT. This sequence encodes CASSSRQDSPLHF. The chain is built from TRBV7-2 and TRBJ1-6, with no clear D. Per germline, CDR1 SGHTA and CDR2 FQGNSA. V was pared by 4 bases and J by 8 bases, with 9 bases between. There are 13 residues in the CDR3.

V gene TRBV12-3 or TRBV12-4 combines with J gene TRBJ1-2; D perhaps matches TRBD1 (5 bases). Trimming cost V 6 bases and J 4 bases, with 15 bases left between them. This CDR3 has 14 amino acids. For the CDR3, the DNA is TGTGCCAGCAGCCCCAGGGCAGGGCGCTATGGCTACACCTTC. As protein: CASSPRAGRYGYTF.

This clonotype has at least ten counts. The genes are TRBV11-2 and TRBJ2-5; perhaps TRBD2 as D (6 bases). The V gene lost 1 base and the J gene lost 2 bases, with 11 bases spanning the gap. The CDR3 has 15 residues. From germline, CDR1 is SGHAT and CDR2 FQNNGV. The CDR3 DNA follows: TGTGCCAGCAGCTTAGCCCGGGACTGGCAAGAGACCCAGTACTTC. It yields the protein CASSLARDWQETQYF.

Ten or more counts support this clonotype. The chain carries TRBV10-2 and TRBJ1-2, with a tentative D call TRBD1 (6 bases). V dropped 0 bases and J dropped 4 bases, with 12 bases sitting between them. Germline V gene data show CDR1 as WSHSY and CDR2 as SAAADI. The CDR3 is 15 amino acids. CDR3 sequence (DNA): TGCGCCAGCAGTGAGTCCCGGGGGGCGGTCTATGGCTACACCTTC. As protein: CASSESRGAVYGYTF.

This rearrangement joins TRBV6-1 to TRBJ1-5; a possible D gene is TRBD1 (5 bases). CDR1 is MNHNS, CDR2 SASEGT, per germline. The CDR3 consists of 15 residues. With 5 bases removed from V and 3 bases from J, the gap between germline ends came to 14 bases. The CDR3 DNA follows: TGTGCCAGCAGTCGACGACAGCCAAACAATCAGCCCCAGCATTTT. Its translation is CASSRRQPNNQPQHF.

In this sample, this clonotype turned up many times. The rearrangement links TRBV5-1 to TRBJ1-1; D not certain. This CDR3 comprises 13 residues. Germline CDR1 reads SGHRS; CDR2 reads YFSETQ. V was shortened by 1 base and J by 11 bases, with 15 bases between the two germline ends. The CDR3 region is CASSLTLGLEAFF. CDR3 DNA: TGCGCCAGCAGCTTGACGCTGGGGTTGGAGGCTTTCTTT.

There are many counts of this clonotype. The chain is built from TRBV29-1 and TRBJ2-7; TRBD1 is a possible D gene (5 bases). V was cut by 4 bases and J by 0 bases, with 13 bases left in between. CDR3 length: 14 residues. From germline, CDR1 is SQVTM and CDR2 ANQGSEA. The CDR3 region has the DNA TGCAGCGTTGTTCCCAGGGTGGACTCCTACGAGCAGTACTTC. It translates to CSVVPRVDSYEQYF.

This clonotype was counted at least ten times. Written as DNA, the CDR3 is TGTGCCACCAGTGATTTGCTCCGTCCCTATGGCTACACCTTC. Its translation is CATSDLLRPYGYTF. The rearrangement joins TRBV24-1 to TRBJ1-2; no clear D gene. Trimming left V 0 bases short and J 4 bases short, with 8 bases between. The length of the CDR3 is 14 residues. CDR1 is KGHDR, CDR2 SFDVKD, per germline.

This clonotype was found many times. This rearrangement joins TRBV3-1 to TRBJ2-1; D is ambiguous. This CDR3 has 15 residues. V was pared by 2 bases and J by 0 bases, with 8 bases between. CDR1 and CDR2 (germline): LGHDT, YNNKEL (reference sequence). The CDR3 nucleotides are TGTGCCAGCAGCCAATATCCGAGCTCCTACAATGAGCAGTTCTTC. Its translation is CASSQYPSSYNEQFF.